These 5 T cell receptor beta chains originate from one sample sequenced in a study of chemoradiotherapy in HPV16-positive cancers. The repertoire was sequenced with immunoSEQ multiplex PCR; TCRdb's copy has only in-frame clones and lacks some. The sample carries some 14,000 clones, over 75% recorded once. The sample was collected from a patient who underwent chemoradiotherapy. The source of these receptors is a human donor with HPV-associated anogenital cancer.

This clone was seen a few times. V gene TRBV2 combines with J gene TRBJ2-3; D uncertain. The V gene's germline CDR1 is SNHLY and CDR2 FYNNEI. CDR3 length equals 12 residues. Trimming took 6 bases from V and 0 from J, leaving 4 bases between them. The CDR3 bases are TGTGCCAGCAGCACTAGCACAGATACGCAGTATTTT. Translation gives CASSTSTDTQYF.

V gene TRBV9 combines with J gene TRBJ2-3; 11 bases are shared with TRBD2. Germline assignment: CDR1 SGDLS and CDR2 YYNGEE. The CDR3 spans 16 residues. Trimming removed 0 bases from V and 4 bases from J; junction bases left unmatched: 4. The CDR3 region has the DNA TGTGCCAGCAGCGTAGGACATAGCGGGGGGGCAGATACGCAGTATTTT. Residues: CASSVGHSGGADTQYF.

This chain uses TRBV6-4 with TRBJ2-1, with a possible D match to TRBD2 (5 bases). Between the trimmed V and J ends, which lost 2 bases and 3 bases, there was a span of 11 bases. Germline CDR1 MRHNA, CDR2 SNTAGT. The CDR3 runs to 15 residues. CDR3 sequence (DNA): TGTGCCAGCAGTGACGAAGCGGCCGGCTACAATGAGCAGTTCTTC. Amino acids: CASSDEAAGYNEQFF.

The chain joins TRBV19 to TRBJ1-1, with D uncertain. There are 12 residues in the CDR3. Germline CDR1 LNHDA, CDR2 SQIVND (reference sequence). With 5 bases removed from V and 0 bases from J, the gap between germline ends came to 4 bases. The CDR3 is CASSLLNTEAFF. The DNA of the CDR3 is TGTGCCAGTAGTCTATTGAACACTGAAGCTTTCTTT.

This clone was counted once. This chain uses TRBV30 with TRBJ2-3; D might be TRBD2 (7 bases). V was trimmed by 4 bases and J by 1 base, leaving 12 bases between them. Germline V lookup: CDR1 GTSNPN, CDR2 SVGIG (reference sequence). This CDR3 has 14 residues. The CDR3 coding sequence is TGTGCCTGGAAAGGGGGGGCAGGCACAGATACGCAGTATTTT. It encodes CAWKGGAGTDTQYF.